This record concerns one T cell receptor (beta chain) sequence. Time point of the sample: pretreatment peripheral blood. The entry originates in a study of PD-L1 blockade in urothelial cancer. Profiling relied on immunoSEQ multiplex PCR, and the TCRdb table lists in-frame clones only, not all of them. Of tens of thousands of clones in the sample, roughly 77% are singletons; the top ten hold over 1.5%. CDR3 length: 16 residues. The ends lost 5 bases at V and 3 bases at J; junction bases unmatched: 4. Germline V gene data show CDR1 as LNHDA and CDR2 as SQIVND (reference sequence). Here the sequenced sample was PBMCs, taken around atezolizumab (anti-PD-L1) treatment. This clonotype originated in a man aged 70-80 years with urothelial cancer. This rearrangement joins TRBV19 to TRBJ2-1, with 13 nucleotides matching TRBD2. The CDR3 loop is CASSPGTSGVYNEQFF. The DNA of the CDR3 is TGTGCCAGTAGTCCAGGGACTAGCGGGGTCTACAATGAGCAGTTCTTC. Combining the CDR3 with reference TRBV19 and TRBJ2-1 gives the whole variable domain DGGITQSPKYLFRKEGQNVTLSCEQNLNHDAMYWYRQDPGQGLRLIYYSQIVNDFQKGDIAEGYSVSREKKESFPLTVTSAQKNPTAFYLCASSPGTSGVYNEQFFGPGTRLTVL.